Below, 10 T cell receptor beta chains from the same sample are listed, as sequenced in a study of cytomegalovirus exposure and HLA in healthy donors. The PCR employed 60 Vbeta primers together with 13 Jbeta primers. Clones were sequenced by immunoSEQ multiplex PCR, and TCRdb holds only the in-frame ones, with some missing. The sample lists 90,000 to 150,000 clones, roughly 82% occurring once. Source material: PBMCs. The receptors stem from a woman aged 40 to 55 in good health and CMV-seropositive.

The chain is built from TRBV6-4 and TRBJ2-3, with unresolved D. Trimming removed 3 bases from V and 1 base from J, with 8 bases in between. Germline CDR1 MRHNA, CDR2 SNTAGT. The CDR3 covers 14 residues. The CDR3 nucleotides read TGTGCCAGCAGTGAAACCAGGCGCACAGATACGCAGTATTTT. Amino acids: CASSETRRTDTQYF.

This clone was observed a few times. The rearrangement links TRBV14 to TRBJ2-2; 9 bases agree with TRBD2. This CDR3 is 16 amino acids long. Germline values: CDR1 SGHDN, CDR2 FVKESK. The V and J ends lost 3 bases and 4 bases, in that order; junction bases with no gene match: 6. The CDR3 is CASSHRSGGRTGELFF. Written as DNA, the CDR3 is TGTGCCAGCAGCCACCGTAGCGGGGGCCGCACCGGGGAGCTGTTTTTT.

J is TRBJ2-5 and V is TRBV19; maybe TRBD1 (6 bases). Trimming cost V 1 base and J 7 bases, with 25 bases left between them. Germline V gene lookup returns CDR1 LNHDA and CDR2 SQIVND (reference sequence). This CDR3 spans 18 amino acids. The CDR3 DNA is TGTGCCAGTAGTATAGTACCGAGATTGGACAGACCTCAGGCGACCCAGTACTTC. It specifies CASSIVPRLDRPQATQYF.

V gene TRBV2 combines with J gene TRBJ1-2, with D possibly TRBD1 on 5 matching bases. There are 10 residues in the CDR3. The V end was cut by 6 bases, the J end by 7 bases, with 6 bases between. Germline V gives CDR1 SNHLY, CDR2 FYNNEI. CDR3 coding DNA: TGTGCCAGCAGCGGGGGTGGCTACACCTTC. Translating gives CASSGGGYTF.

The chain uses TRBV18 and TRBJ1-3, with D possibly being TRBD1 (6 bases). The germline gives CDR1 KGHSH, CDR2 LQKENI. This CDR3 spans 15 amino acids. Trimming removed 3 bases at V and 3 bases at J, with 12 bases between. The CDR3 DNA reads TGTGCCAGCTCACCGGACAGTGTCTTTGGAAACACCATATATTTT. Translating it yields CASSPDSVFGNTIYF.

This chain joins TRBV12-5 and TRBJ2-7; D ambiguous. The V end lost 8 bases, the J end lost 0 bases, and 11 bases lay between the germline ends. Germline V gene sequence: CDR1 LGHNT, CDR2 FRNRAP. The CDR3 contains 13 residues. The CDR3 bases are TGTGCTAGTAGAAAGCATAGCTCCTACGAGCAGTACTTC. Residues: CASRKHSSYEQYF.

In DNA form, the CDR3 reads TGCGCCAGCAGCCGTCTCAATGAAAAACTGTTTTTT. It is translated as CASSRLNEKLFF. The gene calls are TRBV4-3 and TRBJ1-4; D uncertain. The CDR3 loop spans 12 amino acids. The germline CDR1 and CDR2 sequences are LGHNA and YSLEER. Trimming stripped 4 bases from V and 5 bases from J, with 5 bases between.

The CDR3 region is CASSLVGGFIGDEQFF. The CDR3 DNA sequence: TGTGCCAGCAGCTTAGTTGGGGGCTTCATAGGGGATGAGCAGTTCTTC. The chain joins TRBV7-6 to TRBJ2-1; D perhaps matches TRBD1 (6 bases). Trimming took 1 base from V and 8 from J, leaving 18 bases between them. The germline gives CDR1 SGHVS, CDR2 FNYEAQ. This CDR3 has 16 amino acids. The full variable domain, with the rest looked up from reference TRBV7-6 and TRBJ2-1, is GAGVSQSPRYKVTKRGQDVALRCDPISGHVSLYWYRQALGQGPEFLTYFNYEAQQDKSGLPNDRFSAERPEGSISTLTIQRTEQRDSAMYRCASSLVGGFIGDEQFFGPGTRLTVL.

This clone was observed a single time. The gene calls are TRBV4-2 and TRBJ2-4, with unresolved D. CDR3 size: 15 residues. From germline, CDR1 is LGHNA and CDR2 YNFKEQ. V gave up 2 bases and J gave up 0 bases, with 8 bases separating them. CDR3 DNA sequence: TGTGCCAGCAGCCAATCTAGATTAGCCAAAAACATTCAGTACTTC. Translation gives CASSQSRLAKNIQYF.

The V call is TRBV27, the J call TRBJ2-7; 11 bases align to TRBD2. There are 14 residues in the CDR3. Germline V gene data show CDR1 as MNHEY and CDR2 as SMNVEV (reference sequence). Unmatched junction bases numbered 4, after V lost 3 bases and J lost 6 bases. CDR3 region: CASSFSTSGSEQYF. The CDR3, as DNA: TGTGCCAGCAGTTTCTCTACTAGCGGGAGCGAGCAGTACTTC.